This T cell receptor beta chain was identified in a study of cytomegalovirus exposure and HLA in healthy donors (dated by TCRdb to the late 2010s). For context, the study as a whole: The 666 repertoires of the first cohort and the roughly 110 validation repertoires were produced on the same platform, according to a later analysis. High-throughput TCR immunosequencing, statistical association of individual TCRs with disease status, and machine learning were combined to predict cytomegalovirus infection status. Besides the first cohort of around 670 subjects, a separate validation cohort made up of about 120 different subjects was used. The study aimed to test whether signatures of past pathogen exposure could be identified by cataloging public T cell receptors. Findings and caveats that apply to the study as a whole: Most TCR sequences were observed very rarely across donors, whereas some public TCRs were present in many individuals. A few of the identified cytomegalovirus-associated TCR beta chains were confirmed in vitro to be specific for cytomegalovirus antigens. The authors suggested that the approach could potentially be extended to other disease states and immunological phenotypes. The study listed approximately 150 TCR beta chains as associated with cytomegalovirus. The classifier was reported to diagnose cytomegalovirus status with high specificity and sensitivity in both the original cohort and the validation cohort. The validation cohort had no HLA typing available for a later analysis, so co-occurrence within that cohort was assessed over all 130 or so repertoires. Subsequent analysis determined that TCRs grouped into clusters in the first cohort also showed a tendency toward co-occurrence across the roughly 110 validation repertoires, and approximately 94% of cluster scores exceeded 0.

CDR1 and CDR2, per the germline V gene (reference sequence), are MNHEY and SMNVEV. The germline V end is reduced by 5 bases and the J end by 4 bases; junction bases left unmatched: 10. The CDR3 contains 16 residues, cysteine and phenylalanine counted. Here the CDR3 DNA is all that survives: 48 bases in frame from base 1. Separate from the roughly 650-subject first cohort, the validation cohort of 90 to 150 subjects was the group to which the donors belonged. The library was prepared using the immunoSEQ multiplex PCR assay. In the source study's methods: A statistical classification framework was built to diagnose cytomegalovirus status from the catalog of TCR beta chain sequences. TCRdb took this table from immuneACCESS and kept in-frame rearrangements with V and J called. Such tables lack part of the clones; where checked against another copy, unresolved V genes explain under half of the gap, and the rest is unexplained. That table furnishes V, J and clone size, whereas the DNA furnished D and trimming. The sample table contains under 400,000 clones; only one count was recorded for about nine tenths of them. Jointly, the top ten make up 0.8% to 0.85% of the sample.

Of note for this clone: Which antigen it targets is not known. No base-level quality is on record; no much larger clone is a single base apart.

In this chain, TRBV27 is recombined with TRBJ1-1; 10 central bases correspond to TRBD1. Sequenced: PBMCs. The TCR originated in a woman aged 18-35 years in good health and CMV-seronegative. The CDR3 in this case is CASSPRQGAWVTEAFF. The DNA reads TGTGCCAGCAGTCCGAGACAGGGGGCATGGGTCACTGAAGCTTTCTTT.